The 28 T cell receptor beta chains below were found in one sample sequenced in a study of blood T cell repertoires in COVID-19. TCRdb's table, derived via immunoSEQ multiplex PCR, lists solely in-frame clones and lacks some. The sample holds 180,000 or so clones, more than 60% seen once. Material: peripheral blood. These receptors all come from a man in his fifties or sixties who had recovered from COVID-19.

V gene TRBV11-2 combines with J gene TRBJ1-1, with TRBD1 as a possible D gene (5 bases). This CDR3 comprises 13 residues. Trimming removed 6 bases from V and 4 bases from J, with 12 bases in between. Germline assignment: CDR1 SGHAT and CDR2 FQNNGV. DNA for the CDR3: TGTGCCAGCAGGTGGGGGGATGGCACTGAAGCTTTCTTT. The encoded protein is CASRWGDGTEAFF.

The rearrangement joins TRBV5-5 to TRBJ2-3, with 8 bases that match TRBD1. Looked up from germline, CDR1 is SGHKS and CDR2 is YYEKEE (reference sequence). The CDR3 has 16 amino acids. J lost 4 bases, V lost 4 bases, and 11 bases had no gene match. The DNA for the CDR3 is TGTGCCAGCAGCATGACGGACAGGGAGTTCCCAGATACGCAGTATTTT. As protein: CASSMTDREFPDTQYF.

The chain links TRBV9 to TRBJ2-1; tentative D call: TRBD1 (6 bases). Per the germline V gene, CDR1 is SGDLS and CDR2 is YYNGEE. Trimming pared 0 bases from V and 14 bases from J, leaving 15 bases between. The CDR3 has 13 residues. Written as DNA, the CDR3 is TGTGCCAGCAGCGTAGATCCGGGGACAAGGGAGTTCTTC. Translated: CASSVDPGTREFF.

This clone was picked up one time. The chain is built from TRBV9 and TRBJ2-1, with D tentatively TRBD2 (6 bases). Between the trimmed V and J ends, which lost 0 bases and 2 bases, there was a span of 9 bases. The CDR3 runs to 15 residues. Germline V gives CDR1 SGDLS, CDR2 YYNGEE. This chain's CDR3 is CASSVEEGAYNEQFF. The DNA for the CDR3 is TGTGCCAGCAGCGTAGAGGAGGGAGCCTACAATGAGCAGTTCTTC.

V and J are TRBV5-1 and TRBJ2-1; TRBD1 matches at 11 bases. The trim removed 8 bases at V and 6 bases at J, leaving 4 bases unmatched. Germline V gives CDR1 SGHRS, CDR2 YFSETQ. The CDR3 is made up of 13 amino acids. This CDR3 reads CASGTGGSNEQFF. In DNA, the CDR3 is TGCGCCAGTGGGACAGGGGGAAGCAATGAGCAGTTCTTC.

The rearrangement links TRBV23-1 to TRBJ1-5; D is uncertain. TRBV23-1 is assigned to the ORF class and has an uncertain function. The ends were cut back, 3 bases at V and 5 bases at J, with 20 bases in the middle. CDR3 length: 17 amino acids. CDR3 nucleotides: TGCGCCAGCAGTCATCGTCTTGAAGTGCGATGGTATCAGCCCCAGCATTTT. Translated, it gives CASSHRLEVRWYQPQHF.

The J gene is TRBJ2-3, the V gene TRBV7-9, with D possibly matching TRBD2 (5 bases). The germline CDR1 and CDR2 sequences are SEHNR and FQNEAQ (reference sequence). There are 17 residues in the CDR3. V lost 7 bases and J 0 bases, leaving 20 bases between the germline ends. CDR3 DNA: TGTGCCAGCATCGACGGGCGGGCTGGAGGAAGCACAGATACGCAGTATTTT. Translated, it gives CASIDGRAGGSTDTQYF.

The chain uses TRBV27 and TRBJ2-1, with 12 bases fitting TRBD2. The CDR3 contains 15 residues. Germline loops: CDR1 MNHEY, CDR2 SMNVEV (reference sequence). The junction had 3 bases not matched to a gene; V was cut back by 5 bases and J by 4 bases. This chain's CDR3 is CASSPGTSGYNEQFF. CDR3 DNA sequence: TGTGCCAGCAGTCCTGGGACTAGCGGGTACAATGAGCAGTTCTTC.

The CDR3 bases are TGTGCCAGCACCGGACAACACTACGAGCAGTACTTC. Translation gives CASTGQHYEQYF. This sequence joins TRBV2 and TRBJ2-7; D perhaps matches TRBD1 (5 bases). The CDR3 is 12 amino acids. The V gene lost 7 bases and the J gene lost 3 bases, with 10 bases spanning the gap. CDR1 SNHLY and CDR2 FYNNEI come from the germline V gene.

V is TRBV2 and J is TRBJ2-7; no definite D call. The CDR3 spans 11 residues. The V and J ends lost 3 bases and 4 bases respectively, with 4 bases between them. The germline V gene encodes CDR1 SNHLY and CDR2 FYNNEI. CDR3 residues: CASSERYEQYF. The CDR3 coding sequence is TGTGCCAGCAGTGAGAGGTACGAGCAGTACTTC. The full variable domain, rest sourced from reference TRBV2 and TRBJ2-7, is EPEVTQTPSHQVTQMGQEVILRCVPISNHLYFYWYRQILGQKVEFLVSFYNNEISEKSEIFDDQFSVERPDGSNFTLKIRSTKLEDSAMYFCASSERYEQYFGPGTRLTVT.

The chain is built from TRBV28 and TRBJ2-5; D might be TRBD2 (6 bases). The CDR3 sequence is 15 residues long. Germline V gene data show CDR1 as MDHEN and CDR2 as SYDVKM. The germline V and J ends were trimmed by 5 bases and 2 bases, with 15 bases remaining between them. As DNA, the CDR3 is TGTGCCAGCAGTCGCCCGACTAGGCAGCAAGAGACCCAGTACTTC. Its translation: CASSRPTRQQETQYF. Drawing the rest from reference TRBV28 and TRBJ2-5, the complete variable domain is DVKVTQSSRYLVKRTGEKVFLECVQDMDHENMFWYRQDPGLGLRLIYFSYDVKMKEKGDIPEGYSVSREKKERFSLILESASTNQTSMYLCASSRPTRQQETQYFGPGTRLLVL.

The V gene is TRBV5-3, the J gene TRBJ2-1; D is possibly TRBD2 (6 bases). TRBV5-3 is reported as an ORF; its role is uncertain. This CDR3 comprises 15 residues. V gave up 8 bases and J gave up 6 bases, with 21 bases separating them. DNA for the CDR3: TGTGCCAGGGGAATAGCGGCTCGCCAAATCAATGAGCAGTTCTTC. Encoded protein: CARGIAARQINEQFF.

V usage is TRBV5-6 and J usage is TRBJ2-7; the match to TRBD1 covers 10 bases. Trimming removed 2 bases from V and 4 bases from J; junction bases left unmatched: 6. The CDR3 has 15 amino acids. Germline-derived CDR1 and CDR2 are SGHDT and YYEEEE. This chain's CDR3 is CASSFGGTGDYEQYF. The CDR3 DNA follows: TGTGCCAGCAGCTTTGGGGGGACAGGGGATTACGAGCAGTACTTC.

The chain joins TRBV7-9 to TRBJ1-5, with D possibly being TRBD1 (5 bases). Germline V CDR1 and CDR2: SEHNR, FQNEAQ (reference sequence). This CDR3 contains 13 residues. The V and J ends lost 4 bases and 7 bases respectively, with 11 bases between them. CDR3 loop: CASSSATVQPQHF. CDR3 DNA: TGTGCCAGCAGCTCAGCGACAGTACAGCCCCAGCATTTT.

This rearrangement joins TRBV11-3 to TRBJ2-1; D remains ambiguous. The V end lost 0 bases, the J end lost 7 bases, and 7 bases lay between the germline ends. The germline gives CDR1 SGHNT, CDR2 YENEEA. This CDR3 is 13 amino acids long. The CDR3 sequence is CASSLDFGNEQFF. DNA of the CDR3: TGTGCCAGCAGCTTAGATTTCGGTAATGAGCAGTTCTTC.

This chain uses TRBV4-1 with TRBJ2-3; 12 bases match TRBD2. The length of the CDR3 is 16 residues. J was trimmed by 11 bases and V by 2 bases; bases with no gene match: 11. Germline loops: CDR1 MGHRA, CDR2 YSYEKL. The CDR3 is CASSQQLAGGPGGQYF. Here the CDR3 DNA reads TGCGCCAGCAGCCAACAACTAGCGGGAGGCCCCGGAGGGCAGTATTTT.

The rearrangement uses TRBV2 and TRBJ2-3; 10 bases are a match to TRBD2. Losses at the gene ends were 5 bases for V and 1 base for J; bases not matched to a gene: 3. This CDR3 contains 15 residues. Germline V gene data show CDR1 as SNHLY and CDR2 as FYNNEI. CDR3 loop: CASSPGTSGTDTQYF. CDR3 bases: TGTGCCAGCAGTCCCGGGACTAGCGGCACAGATACGCAGTATTTT.

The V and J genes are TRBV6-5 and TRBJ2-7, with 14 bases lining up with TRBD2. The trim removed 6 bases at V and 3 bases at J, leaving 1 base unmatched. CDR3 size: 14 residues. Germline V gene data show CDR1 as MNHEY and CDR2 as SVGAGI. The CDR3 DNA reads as TGTGCCAGCAGGGGGACTAGCGGGGGCTACGAGCAGTACTTC. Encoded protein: CASRGTSGGYEQYF.

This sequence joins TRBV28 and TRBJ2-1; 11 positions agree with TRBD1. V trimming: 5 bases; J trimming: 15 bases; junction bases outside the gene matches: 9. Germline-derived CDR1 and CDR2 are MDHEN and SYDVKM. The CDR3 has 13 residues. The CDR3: CASSQDRGRRPFF. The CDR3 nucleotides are TGTGCCAGCAGTCAGGACAGGGGGCGAAGGCCGTTCTTC.

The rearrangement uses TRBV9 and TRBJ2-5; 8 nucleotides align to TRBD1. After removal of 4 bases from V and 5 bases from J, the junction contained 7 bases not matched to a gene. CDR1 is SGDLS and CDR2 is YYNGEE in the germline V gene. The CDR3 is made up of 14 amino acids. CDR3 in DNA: TGTGCCAGCAGCCCTACAGGGGGTTATGAGACCCAGTACTTC. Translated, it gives CASSPTGGYETQYF.

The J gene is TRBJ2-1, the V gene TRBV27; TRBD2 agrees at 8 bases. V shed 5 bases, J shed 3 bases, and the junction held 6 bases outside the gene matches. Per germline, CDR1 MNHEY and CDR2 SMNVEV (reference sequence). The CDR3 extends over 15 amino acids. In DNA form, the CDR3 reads TGTGCCAGCAGTGCCTCCGGGACTAGCTACAATGAGCAGTTCTTC. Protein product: CASSASGTSYNEQFF.

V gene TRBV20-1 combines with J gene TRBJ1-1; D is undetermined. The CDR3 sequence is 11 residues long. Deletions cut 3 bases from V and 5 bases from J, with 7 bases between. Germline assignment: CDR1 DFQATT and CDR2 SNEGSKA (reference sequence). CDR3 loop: CSASGSTEAFF. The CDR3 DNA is TGCAGTGCTAGCGGTTCGACTGAAGCTTTCTTT.

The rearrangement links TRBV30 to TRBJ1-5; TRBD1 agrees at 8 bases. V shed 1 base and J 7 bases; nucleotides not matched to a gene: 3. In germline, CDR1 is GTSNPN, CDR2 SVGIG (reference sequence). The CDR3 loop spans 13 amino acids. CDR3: CAWSGQGQQPQHF. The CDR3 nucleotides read TGTGCCTGGAGTGGACAGGGGCAGCAGCCCCAGCATTTT.

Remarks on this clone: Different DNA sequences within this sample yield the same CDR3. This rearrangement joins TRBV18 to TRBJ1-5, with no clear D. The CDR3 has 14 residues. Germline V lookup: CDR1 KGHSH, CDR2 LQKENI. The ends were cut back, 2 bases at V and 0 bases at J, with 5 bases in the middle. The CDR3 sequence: CASSPTDSNQPQHF. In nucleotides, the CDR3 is TGTGCCAGCTCACCAACAGATAGCAATCAGCCCCAGCATTTT.

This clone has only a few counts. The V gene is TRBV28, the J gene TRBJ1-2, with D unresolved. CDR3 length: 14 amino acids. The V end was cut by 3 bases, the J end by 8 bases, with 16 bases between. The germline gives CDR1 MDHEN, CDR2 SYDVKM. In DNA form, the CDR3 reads TGTGCCAGCAGTTTTGAGGCTCTTGGAGGCGGCTACACCTTC. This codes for CASSFEALGGGYTF.

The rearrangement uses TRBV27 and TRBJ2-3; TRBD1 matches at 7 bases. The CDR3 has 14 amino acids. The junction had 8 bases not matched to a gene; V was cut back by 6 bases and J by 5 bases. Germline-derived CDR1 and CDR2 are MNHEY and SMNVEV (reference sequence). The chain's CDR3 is CASSLTGFGDTQYF. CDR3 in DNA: TGTGCCAGCAGCTTGACAGGGTTTGGAGATACGCAGTATTTT.

This chain's CDR3 is CASSYGGEETEAFF. The DNA for the CDR3 is TGTGCCAGCAGTTACGGCGGGGAAGAGACTGAAGCTTTCTTT. This rearrangement joins TRBV6-2 or TRBV6-3 to TRBJ1-1; no clear D gene. Trimming shortened V by 2 bases and J by 5 bases, and 12 bases separated the two germline ends. The CDR3 covers 14 residues. The V gene's germline CDR1 is MNHEY and CDR2 SVGEGT.

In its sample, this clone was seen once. The CDR3 here is CASSQASVAVNEQFF. DNA for the CDR3: TGTGCCAGCAGCCAAGCGTCCGTAGCGGTCAATGAGCAGTTCTTC. The gene calls are TRBV4-2 and TRBJ2-1; D perhaps matches TRBD2 (6 bases). CDR1 is LGHNA, CDR2 YNFKEQ, per germline. The germline V and J ends were trimmed by 1 base and 6 bases, with 13 bases remaining between them. The CDR3 runs to 15 residues.